These 10 T cell receptor beta chains share one sample of origin, sequenced in a study of T cells in pancreatic ductal adenocarcinoma. Only in-frame clones appear in the TCRdb table, and some are missing; sequencing was by immunoSEQ multiplex PCR. Among about 5,400 clones listed, 65% to 80% were seen once. Surgery without prior neoadjuvant therapy was the treatment of the selected pancreatic ductal adenocarcinoma patients. Sequencing was performed on pancreatic tumor tissue. These receptors came from a human donor with pancreatic ductal adenocarcinoma.

The gene calls are TRBV10-3 and TRBJ2-5; 7 bases map to TRBD2. Germline CDR1 and CDR2: ENHRY and SYGVKD. V dropped 0 bases and J dropped 0; count of bases not matched to a gene: 4. This CDR3 has 16 residues. The CDR3 nucleotides read TGTGCCATCAGTGAGTCCGGGCGGGGGAACCAAGAGACCCAGTACTTC. This translates into CAISESGRGNQETQYF.

This clone was found a few times. The chain employs TRBV28 and TRBJ2-5; a weak D match, TRBD1 (7 bases). This CDR3 spans 15 amino acids. The V gene lost 3 bases and the J gene lost 4 bases, with 15 bases spanning the gap. Germline CDR1 MDHEN, CDR2 SYDVKM. CDR3 region: CASSLEGAQRETQYF. CDR3 coding DNA: TGTGCCAGCAGTTTGGAGGGGGCGCAAAGAGAGACCCAGTACTTC.

The J gene is TRBJ2-3, the V gene TRBV5-5; 12 positions match TRBD1. With V trimmed by 6 bases and J by 6 bases, 14 bases remained unmatched. The germline CDR1 and CDR2 sequences are SGHKS and YYEKEE (reference sequence). This CDR3 contains 17 residues. CDR3: CASNLFPGQGAMDTQYF. CDR3 bases: TGTGCCAGCAACCTATTCCCGGGACAGGGGGCGATGGATACGCAGTATTTT.

This sequence joins TRBV28 and TRBJ2-7; D might be TRBD2 (5 bases). Germline V gives CDR1 MDHEN, CDR2 SYDVKM. The V gene lost 7 bases and the J gene lost 5 bases, with 18 bases spanning the gap. This CDR3 is 14 amino acids long. The chain's CDR3 is CASTLADSRDEQYF. CDR3 in DNA: TGTGCCAGCACCCTAGCCGACTCTCGGGACGAGCAGTACTTC. Complete variable domain (other parts from reference TRBV28 and TRBJ2-7): DVKVTQSSRYLVKRTGEKVFLECVQDMDHENMFWYRQDPGLGLRLIYFSYDVKMKEKGDIPEGYSVSREKKERFSLILESASTNQTSMYLCASTLADSRDEQYFGPGTRLTVT.

V gene TRBV5-8 combines with J gene TRBJ2-3; D is perhaps TRBD1 (5 bases). Germline CDR1 is SGHTS and CDR2 is YDEGEE. This CDR3 has 15 residues. V was cut by 2 bases and J by 2 bases, with 12 bases left in between. DNA of the CDR3: TGTGCCAGCAGCTTTGGGTCAGGGTCCACAGATACGCAGTATTTT. Translating it yields CASSFGSGSTDTQYF. Variable domain in full (rest from reference TRBV5-8 and TRBJ2-3): EAGVTQSPTHLIKTRGQQATLRCSPISGHTSVYWYQQALGLGLQFLLWYDEGEERNRGNFPPRFSGRQFPNYSSELNVNALELEDSALYLCASSFGSGSTDTQYFGPGTRLTVL.

The chain employs TRBV9 and TRBJ1-1, with TRBD1 matching 7 bases. The germline CDR1 and CDR2 sequences are SGDLS and YYNGEE. Trimming removed 6 bases from V and 0 bases from J; junction bases left unmatched: 5. The CDR3 runs 14 residues. CDR3 amino acids: CASKAGGMNTEAFF. The CDR3 DNA is TGTGCCAGCAAGGCAGGGGGGATGAACACTGAAGCTTTCTTT. The variable domain in full, completed from reference TRBV9 and TRBJ1-1, reads DSGVTQTPKHLITATGQRVTLRCSPRSGDLSVYWYQQSLDQGLQFLIQYYNGEERAKGNILERFSAQQFPDLHSELNLSSLELGDSALYFCASKAGGMNTEAFFGQGTRLTVV.

The chain uses TRBV5-1 and TRBJ2-5; possible D gene TRBD2, 6 bases. Trimming removed 4 bases at V and 4 bases at J, with 17 bases between. Germline V lookup: CDR1 SGHRS, CDR2 YFSETQ. This CDR3 is 15 amino acids long. This chain's CDR3 is CASSGEGLGGETQYF. CDR3 DNA sequence: TGCGCCAGCAGCGGCGAGGGTCTGGGGGGAGAGACCCAGTACTTC. Full variable domain (outside the CDR3, taken from reference TRBV5-1 and TRBJ2-5): KAGVTQTPRYLIKTRGQQVTLSCSPISGHRSVSWYQQTPGQGLQFLFEYFSETQRNKGNFPGRFSGRQFSNSRSEMNVSTLELGDSALYLCASSGEGLGGETQYFGPGTRLLVL.

The rearrangement links TRBV10-3 to TRBJ1-2; 7 bases fit TRBD1. CDR1 is ENHRY and CDR2 is SYGVKD in the germline V gene. The CDR3 contains 13 residues. V dropped 5 bases and J dropped 7; count of bases not matched to a gene: 7. CDR3 sequence: CAISLDPGGGYTF. In nucleotides, the CDR3 is TGTGCCATCAGTCTTGACCCAGGGGGTGGCTACACCTTC.

V is TRBV6-1 and J is TRBJ1-2; no reliable D call. The CDR3 extends over 14 amino acids. Germline CDR1 reads MNHNS; CDR2 reads SASEGT. V was pared by 1 base and J by 5 bases, with 11 bases between. CDR3 DNA sequence: TGTGCCAGCAGTGAAGGCCGGGGAGAATATGGCTACACCTTC. This sequence encodes CASSEGRGEYGYTF.

The rearrangement uses TRBV7-9 and TRBJ2-3; possibly TRBD2 for D (5 bases). The length of the CDR3 is 16 residues. Trimming cost V 4 bases and J 2 bases, with 16 bases left between them. Germline lookup yields CDR1 SEHNR and CDR2 FQNEAQ (reference sequence). CDR3 in DNA: TGTGCCAGCAGCTCTAACTCACGGGGAGACACAGATACGCAGTATTTT. Amino acids: CASSSNSRGDTDTQYF.